A single T cell receptor beta chain is shown here with its context. Antigen unknown. Germline CDR1 ENHRY, CDR2 SYGVKD. The CDR3 has 12 residues. V was cut by 2 bases and J by 7 bases, with 8 bases left in between. TCR beta libraries were built with iRepertoire HTBI primers and Arm-PCR of CDR3 regions. TCRdb passed the multiplex PCR reads through MiXCR, listing each CDR3 protein once. The sample records 550,000 to 650,000 distinct CDR3 sequences, 15% to 20% being singletons. The time point was: newly diagnosed GD, antithyroid drugs for less than 3 months. After RNA was extracted from PBMCs, the TCR library was made from it. It was an endocrinology department in Xi'an, China, that provided the patients. The record originates from a study of regulatory T cells in long-lasting Graves disease. Study-level points and caveats: Repertoires from persistent disease leaned toward TRBV28, TRBJ1-2 and TRBJ2-5. Possibly, too few samples lowered accuracy. Persistent Graves' patients showed reduced TCR diversity versus newly diagnosed patients.

These data were also reused for a study on T cells in Graves' hyperthyroidism and ophthalmopathy.

The clonotype originates from a man aged 18-30 years with Graves disease. Sequences were derived from peripheral blood mononuclear cells (PBMCs), sampled at new diagnosis, from a patient treated with antithyroid drugs. The chain has TRBV10-3 and TRBJ1-2, with D hard to call. This CDR3 is CAISEGWGGYTF. The CDR3 region has the DNA TGTGCCATCAGTGAGGGTTGGGGTGGCTACACCTTC.